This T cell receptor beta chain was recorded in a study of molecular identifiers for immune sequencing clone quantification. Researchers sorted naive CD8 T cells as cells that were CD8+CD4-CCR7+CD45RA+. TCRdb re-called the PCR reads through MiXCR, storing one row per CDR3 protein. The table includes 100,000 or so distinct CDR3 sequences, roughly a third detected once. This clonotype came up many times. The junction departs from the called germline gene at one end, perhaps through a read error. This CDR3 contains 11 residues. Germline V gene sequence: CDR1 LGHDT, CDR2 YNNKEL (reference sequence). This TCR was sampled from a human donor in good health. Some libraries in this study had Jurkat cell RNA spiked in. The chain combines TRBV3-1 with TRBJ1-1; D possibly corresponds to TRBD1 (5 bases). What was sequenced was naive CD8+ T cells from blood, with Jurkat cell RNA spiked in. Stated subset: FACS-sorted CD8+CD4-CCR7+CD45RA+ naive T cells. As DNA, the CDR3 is TGTGCCAGCAGCCACAGGGTTGAAACTTTCTTT. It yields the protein CASSHRVETFF.